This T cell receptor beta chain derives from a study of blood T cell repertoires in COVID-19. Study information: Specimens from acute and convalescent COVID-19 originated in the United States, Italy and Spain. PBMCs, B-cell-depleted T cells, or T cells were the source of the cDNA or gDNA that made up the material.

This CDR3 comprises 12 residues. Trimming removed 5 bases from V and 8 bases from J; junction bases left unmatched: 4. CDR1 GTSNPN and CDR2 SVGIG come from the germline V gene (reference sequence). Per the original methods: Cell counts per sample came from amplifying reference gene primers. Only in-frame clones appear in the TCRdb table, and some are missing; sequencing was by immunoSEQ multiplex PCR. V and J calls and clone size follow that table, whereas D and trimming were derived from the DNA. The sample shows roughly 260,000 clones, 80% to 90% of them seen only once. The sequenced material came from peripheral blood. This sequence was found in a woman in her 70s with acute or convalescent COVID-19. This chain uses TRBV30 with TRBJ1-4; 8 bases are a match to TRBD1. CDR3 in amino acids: CAWGAGGEKLFF. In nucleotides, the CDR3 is TGTGCCTGGGGTGCAGGGGGCGAAAAACTGTTTTTT.